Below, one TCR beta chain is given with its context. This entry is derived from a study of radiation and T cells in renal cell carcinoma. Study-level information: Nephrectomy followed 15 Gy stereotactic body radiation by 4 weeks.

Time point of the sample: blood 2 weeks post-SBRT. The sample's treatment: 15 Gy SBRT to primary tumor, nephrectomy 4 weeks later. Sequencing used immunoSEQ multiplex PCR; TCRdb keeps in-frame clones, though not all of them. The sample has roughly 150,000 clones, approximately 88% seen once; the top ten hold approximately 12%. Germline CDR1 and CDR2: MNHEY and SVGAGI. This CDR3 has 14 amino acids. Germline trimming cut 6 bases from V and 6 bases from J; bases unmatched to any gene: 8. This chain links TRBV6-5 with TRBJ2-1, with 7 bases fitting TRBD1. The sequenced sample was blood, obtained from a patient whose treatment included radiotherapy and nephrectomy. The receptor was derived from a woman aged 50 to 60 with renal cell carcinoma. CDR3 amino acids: CASSLDRDFNEQFF. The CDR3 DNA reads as TGTGCCAGCAGCCTAGACAGGGATTTCAATGAGCAGTTCTTC.